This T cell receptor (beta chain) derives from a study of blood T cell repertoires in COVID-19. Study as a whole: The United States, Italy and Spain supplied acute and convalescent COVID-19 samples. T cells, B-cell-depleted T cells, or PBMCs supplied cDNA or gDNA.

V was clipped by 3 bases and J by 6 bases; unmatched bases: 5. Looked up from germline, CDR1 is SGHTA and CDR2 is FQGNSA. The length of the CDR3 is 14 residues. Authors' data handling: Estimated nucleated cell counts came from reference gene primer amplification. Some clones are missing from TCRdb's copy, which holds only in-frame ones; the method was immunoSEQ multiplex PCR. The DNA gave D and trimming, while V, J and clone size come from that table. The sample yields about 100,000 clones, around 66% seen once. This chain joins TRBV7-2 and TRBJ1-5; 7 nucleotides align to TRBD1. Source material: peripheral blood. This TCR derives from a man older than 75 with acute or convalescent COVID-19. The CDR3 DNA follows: TGTGCCAGCAGCTTGGGCCAGGGGGTTCAGCCCCAGCATTTT. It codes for CASSLGQGVQPQHF.